The present T cell receptor (beta chain) was sequenced within a study of beta chain features in type 1 diabetes. Findings and limits, study-wide: TCRB CDR3s were moderately but significantly shorter in Type 1 diabetes patients in all four CD4+ subsets.

Isolated RNA was reverse transcribed in full, so expressed TCRB transcripts were sequenced. The assay was immunoSEQ multiplex PCR, and TCRdb's table has in-frame clones only and misses some. The repertoire includes around 600,000 clones, around 12% of them detected once, and approximately 0.11% sits in the top ten. In its sample, this clone was seen a few times. Its antigen is as yet unknown. Sequences were obtained from naive CD4+ T cells from blood. This TCR derives from a man under 40 with type 1 diabetes.

The CDR3 DNA is TGCGCCAGCAGCCCACTACAGGGCACAGATACGCAGTATTTT. Protein product: CASSPLQGTDTQYF. V gene TRBV4-3 combines with J gene TRBJ2-3; tentative D call: TRBD1 (5 bases). The V gene lost 4 bases and the J gene lost 1 base, with 9 bases spanning the gap. Germline V gene sequence: CDR1 LGHNA, CDR2 YSLEER. The CDR3 length is 14 residues.